The 10 T cell receptor beta chains reported below all come from one sample, sequenced in a study of glioma-infiltrating T cells. Using RNA template, CDR3s of TCR alpha and beta were amplified with iRepertoire arm-PCR. TCRdb independently ran MiXCR on the multiplex PCR reads; one entry per CDR3 protein. This repertoire shows under 200,000 distinct CDR3 sequences, approximately 40% found once; its top ten account for around 4.9%. Sequencing was carried out using glioma tissue, nonneoplastic brain tissue, or PBMCs (not recorded which). The receptors were gathered from a human donor with low-grade glioma or glioblastoma, undergoing nonglioma brain surgery, or in good health (not recorded which).

This clonotype appeared many times. V usage is TRBV7-6 and J usage is TRBJ2-5; 10 nucleotides line up with TRBD2. V gave up 2 bases and J gave up 2 bases; unmatched junction bases: 2. CDR3 length: 15 amino acids. Germline V gives CDR1 SGHVS, CDR2 FNYEAQ. CDR3 amino acids: CASSLSSGRQETQYF. The CDR3 bases are TGTGCCAGCAGCTTATCTAGCGGGAGACAAGAGACCCAGTACTTC. Combining the CDR3 with reference TRBV7-6 and TRBJ2-5 gives the whole variable domain GAGVSQSPRYKVTKRGQDVALRCDPISGHVSLYWYRQALGQGPEFLTYFNYEAQQDKSGLPNDRFSAERPEGSISTLTIQRTEQRDSAMYRCASSLSSGRQETQYFGPGTRLLVL.

This chain links TRBV19 with TRBJ2-4; 8 bases align to TRBD1. The CDR3 extends over 16 amino acids. V trimming: 3 bases; J trimming: 5 bases; junction bases outside the gene matches: 9. Germline CDR1 is LNHDA and CDR2 is SQIVND (reference sequence). The CDR3 sequence: CASSIPTGVGQNIQYF. In DNA, the CDR3 is TGTGCCAGTAGTATCCCGACAGGGGTGGGCCAAAACATTCAGTACTTC.

The V gene is TRBV6-1, the J gene TRBJ2-1; D is tentatively TRBD1 or TRBD2 (5 bases each). CDR3 size: 19 residues. Trimming pared 5 bases from V and 8 bases from J, leaving 31 bases between. The germline V gene encodes CDR1 MNHNS and CDR2 SASEGT. The CDR3: CASSYQGRDSPTLRDEQFF. The CDR3 DNA is TGTGCCAGCAGTTATCAGGGCCGGGATAGCCCAACCCTAAGGGATGAGCAGTTCTTC.

This clonotype was observed once. The V and J genes are TRBV5-1 and TRBJ2-1, with D tentatively TRBD2 (6 bases). The V and J ends lost 3 bases and 2 bases respectively, with 12 bases between them. The CDR3 is 15 amino acids. Germline V gives CDR1 SGHRS, CDR2 YFSETQ. CDR3 sequence reads: CASSSGTGTYNEQFF. The CDR3 nucleotides read TGCGCCAGCAGCTCAGGGACTGGAACCTACAATGAGCAGTTCTTC. Full variable domain (rest looked up from reference TRBV5-1 and TRBJ2-1): KAGVTQTPRYLIKTRGQQVTLSCSPISGHRSVSWYQQTPGQGLQFLFEYFSETQRNKGNFPGRFSGRQFSNSRSEMNVSTLELGDSALYLCASSSGTGTYNEQFFGPGTRLTVL.

The chain employs TRBV7-2 and TRBJ2-3; D not certain. Germline V gene data show CDR1 as SGHTA and CDR2 as FQGNSA. Trimming pared 9 bases from V and 6 bases from J, leaving 16 bases between. This CDR3 is 13 amino acids long. The CDR3 here is CASSAPAEDTQYF. CDR3 DNA: TGTGCCAGTAGTGCTCCGGCAGAGGATACGCAGTATTTT.

This clonotype has just a few counts. The chain carries TRBV3-1 and TRBJ2-3; no definite D call. Germline assignment: CDR1 LGHDT and CDR2 YNNKEL (reference sequence). V dropped 4 bases and J dropped 9 bases, with 14 bases sitting between them. CDR3 length equals 13 residues. DNA for the CDR3: TGTGCCAGCAGCCCAGGCCGGGTTCTGACGCAGTATTTT. Its protein product is CASSPGRVLTQYF.

Comment on this clonotype: Just one base apart from a much larger clone, this may be a read error. The chain links TRBV28 to TRBJ1-3, with TRBD1 matching 8 bases. The CDR3 has 17 amino acids. Germline V CDR1 and CDR2: MDHEN, SYDVKM. V was pared by 3 bases and J by 4 bases, with 11 bases of the junction left unmatched. The chain's CDR3 is CASSFPWTGSFGNTIYF. CDR3 DNA: TGTGCCAGCAGTTTCCCCTGGACAGGGAGTTTCGGAAACACCATATATTTT. The entire variable domain, with the rest obtained from reference TRBV28 and TRBJ1-3, is as follows: DVKVTQSSRYLVKRTGEKVFLECVQDMDHENMFWYRQDPGLGLRLIYFSYDVKMKEKGDIPEGYSVSREKKERFSLILESASTNQTSMYLCASSFPWTGSFGNTIYFGEGSWLTVV.

To note about this clonotype: Just one base apart from a much larger clone, this may be a read error. The V gene is TRBV12-3 or TRBV12-4, the J gene TRBJ2-3; the D gene is possibly TRBD2 (6 bases). V lost 6 bases and J 4 bases, leaving 8 bases between the germline ends. CDR3 length: 12 amino acids. CDR3 coding DNA: TGTGCCAGCAGCGGGACTGCAGATACGCAGTATTTT. Amino acid sequence: CASSGTADTQYF.

The sample holds many counts of this clonotype. The chain carries TRBV10-3 and TRBJ1-5; D gene uncertain. V was shortened by 3 bases and J by 4 bases, with 4 bases between the two germline ends. The CDR3 contains 12 residues. The V gene's germline CDR1 is ENHRY and CDR2 SYGVKD. CDR3 region: CAISDGNQPQHF. The CDR3 DNA sequence: TGTGCCATCAGTGACGGTAATCAGCCCCAGCATTTT.

This clonotype was seen repeatedly, ten times or more. This chain uses TRBV28 with TRBJ1-1; D is unclear. CDR3 length: 14 residues. In germline, CDR1 is MDHEN, CDR2 SYDVKM. V shed 3 bases and J shed 5 bases, with 13 bases lying between them. This CDR3 is CASSFSQAGTEAFF. The CDR3 bases are TGTGCCAGCAGTTTCTCGCAAGCCGGGACTGAAGCTTTCTTT.